This paragraph reports one T cell receptor (beta chain). What it binds is unknown. The source of the sample is a study of cytomegalovirus exposure and HLA in healthy donors. The primer mix had 60 Vbeta and 13 Jbeta primers. The repertoire was sequenced with immunoSEQ multiplex PCR; TCRdb's copy has only in-frame clones and lacks some. In the table there are 200,000 to 250,000 clones, 60% to 80% of which are singletons. Study results and caveats: Judged likely to be a sequencing artifact was a cluster of highly shared sequence variants.

This CDR3 has 17 residues. The sequence came from a woman younger than 45 in good health and CMV-seronegative. The J gene is TRBJ1-5, the V gene TRBV21-1; the table's TRBD1 call for D was not verified on the DNA. TRBV21-1 is a pseudogene locus. The sequenced sample consisted of PBMCs. CDR3 sequence: CASSNALWTASNQPQHF. CDR3 DNA sequence: TGTGCCAGCAGCAATGCCCTCTGGACAGCCTCTAATCAGCCCCAGCATTTT.